The next 12 T cell receptor beta chains were all read from a single sample in a study of Ad26.COV2.S vaccination and SARS-CoV-2 variants. The data were produced by immunoSEQ multiplex PCR, yet TCRdb's version contains in-frame clones alone and is incomplete. The table lists hundreds of thousands of clones, more than 70% of them singletons, with around 1.4% in the top ten. Treatment: roughly 19 received Ad26.COV2.S at low or high dose, single or two shots; five or six received placebo; per-sample allocation not given. Sampling was performed 63 days after the first vaccine or placebo injection. The starting material was peripheral blood, obtained in a trial of Ad26.COV2.S vaccine versus placebo. All receptors come from a person between 18 and 65 years old who received the Ad26.COV2.S COVID-19 vaccine or a placebo.

The chain carries TRBV4-2 and TRBJ1-5; D unclear. Germline assignment: CDR1 LGHNA and CDR2 YNFKEQ. Trimming shortened V by 1 base and J by 7 bases, and 14 bases separated the two germline ends. The CDR3 is 15 amino acids. The CDR3 DNA follows: TGTGCCAGCAGCCAAGGAGTTGCGCGCATCCAGCCCCAGCATTTT. Translating it yields CASSQGVARIQPQHF.

This clone was seen only once. The chain combines TRBV9 with TRBJ2-3; the D is unclear. V was trimmed by 0 bases and J by 2 bases, leaving 13 bases between them. This CDR3 comprises 16 residues. Germline CDR1 is SGDLS and CDR2 is YYNGEE. In nucleotides, the CDR3 is TGTGCCAGCAGCGTAGCTCCCCACAGTTCCACAGATACGCAGTATTTT. Residues: CASSVAPHSSTDTQYF.

The chain is built from TRBV29-1 and TRBJ1-2; 9 bases align to TRBD1. Germline V lookup: CDR1 SQVTM, CDR2 ANQGSEA. Losses at the gene ends were 4 bases for V and 2 bases for J; bases not matched to a gene: 5. This CDR3 has 14 amino acids. CDR3 DNA: TGCAGCGTTGCAAGACAGGGGGAAAACTATGGCTACACCTTC. Translation gives CSVARQGENYGYTF.

This sequence joins TRBV12-3 or TRBV12-4 and TRBJ1-2; D remains ambiguous. The CDR3 covers 13 residues. V lost 3 bases to trimming and J lost 7 bases, with 12 bases between them. The CDR3 coding sequence is TGTGCCAGCAGTTTCCACAGTAGTATTGGCTACACCTTC. As protein: CASSFHSSIGYTF.

The V call is TRBV2, the J call TRBJ2-1, with TRBD2 as a possible D gene (6 bases). Trimming removed 7 bases from V and 15 bases from J, with 22 bases in between. Germline V gene lookup returns CDR1 SNHLY and CDR2 FYNNEI. CDR3 length equals 13 residues. In nucleotides, the CDR3 is TGTGCCAGCACCGCCGGGACTCCCGGGTTGCTGTTCTTC. Its protein is CASTAGTPGLLFF. The whole variable domain, remainder taken from reference TRBV2 and TRBJ2-1, is EPEVTQTPSHQVTQMGQEVILRCVPISNHLYFYWYRQILGQKVEFLVSFYNNEISEKSEIFDDQFSVERPDGSNFTLKIRSTKLEDSAMYFCASTAGTPGLLFFGPGTRLTVL.

CDR3 coding DNA: TGTGCCAGCTCACCAAGTTCCCAGGGGAAGAACACTGAAGCTTTCTTT. It specifies CASSPSSQGKNTEAFF. The V call is TRBV18, the J call TRBJ1-1, with a possible D match to TRBD1 (6 bases). The CDR3 length is 16 residues. V shed 2 bases and J shed 1 base, with 14 bases lying between them. Germline loops: CDR1 KGHSH, CDR2 LQKENI.

The gene calls are TRBV30 and TRBJ2-2, with D unclear. Germline CDR1 is GTSNPN and CDR2 is SVGIG (reference sequence). The CDR3 extends over 11 amino acids. Trimming left V 4 bases short and J 4 bases short, with 4 bases between. CDR3 in amino acids: CAWTFTGELFF. The CDR3 DNA follows: TGTGCCTGGACGTTCACCGGGGAGCTGTTTTTT.

As to this clone: This CDR3 is also generated by other DNA sequences in the sample. The chain links TRBV12-3 or TRBV12-4 to TRBJ1-6, with D uncertain. Trimming stripped 5 bases from V and 7 bases from J, with 9 bases between. There are 13 residues in the CDR3. The DNA for the CDR3 is TGTGCCAGCAGTCTCTGGAACAATTCACCCCTCCACTTT. Translated: CASSLWNNSPLHF.

The chain links TRBV30 to TRBJ2-7, with D possibly TRBD1 on 5 matching bases. Germline CDR1 reads GTSNPN; CDR2 reads SVGIG (reference sequence). V was cut by 2 bases and J by 0 bases, with 8 bases left in between. The length of the CDR3 is 13 residues. CDR3: CAWSPTVSYEQYF. For the CDR3, the DNA is TGTGCCTGGAGTCCGACAGTCTCCTACGAGCAGTACTTC.

The chain links TRBV10-3 to TRBJ1-2; the D gene is possibly TRBD1 (5 bases). The V end lost 0 bases, the J end lost 6 bases, and 8 bases lay between the germline ends. In germline, CDR1 is ENHRY, CDR2 SYGVKD. This CDR3 contains 13 residues. DNA of the CDR3: TGTGCCATCAGTGAGTCTAGAGGGGATGGCTACACCTTC. Translated, it gives CAISESRGDGYTF.

The chain recombines TRBV15 with TRBJ1-5; 7 nucleotides line up with TRBD1. J lost 3 bases, V lost 1 base, and 3 bases had no gene match. This CDR3 spans 15 amino acids. Germline V CDR1 and CDR2: LNHNV, YYDKDF (reference sequence). The CDR3 spells CATSRGQGPNQPQHF. The CDR3 DNA follows: TGTGCCACCAGCAGAGGACAGGGTCCCAATCAGCCCCAGCATTTT.

The chain employs TRBV7-2 and TRBJ2-1; 7 bases are a match to TRBD1. Germline V CDR1 and CDR2: SGHTA, FQGNSA. V dropped 7 bases and J dropped 0; count of bases not matched to a gene: 6. The CDR3 runs to 15 residues. The CDR3 protein is CASTQGGSSYNEQFF. In DNA, the CDR3 is TGTGCCAGCACTCAAGGGGGCAGCTCCTACAATGAGCAGTTCTTC.